This T cell receptor (beta chain) was captured by sequencing in a study of T cell responses to AZD1222 COVID-19 vaccine. Overall study: Second doses at about 4 or about 12 weeks were pooled.

General observations from the study: Donors were chiefly white British, with a greater number of females, and clonal diversity was perhaps underestimated. With dominance at 160-218 and 743-854, vaccine-associated CD4 TCRs spanned spike. Nearly half of spike-specific TCRs reportedly go after variant regions that carry no mutations.

Data came from immunoSEQ multiplex PCR; TCRdb stores just in-frame clones and leaves some out. The sample has around 180,000 clones, 90% seen once. Concerning this clone itself: As yet, its antigen is unknown.

The CDR3 extends over 15 amino acids. Germline CDR1 LNHDA, CDR2 SQIVND (reference sequence). V lost 6 bases and J lost 7, with 22 bases in between. The sequenced sample was peripheral blood, obtained on day 0 of AZD1222 vaccination. This rearrangement joins TRBV19 to TRBJ2-7; a weak D match, TRBD1 (6 bases). The TCR comes from an adult in good health. CDR3 amino acids: CASSPQGTLRGEQYF. DNA for the CDR3: TGTGCCAGTAGCCCACAGGGAACACTCCGCGGGGAGCAGTACTTC. The full variable domain, in which reference TRBV19 and TRBJ2-7 provide the parts outside the CDR3, is DGGITQSPKYLFRKEGQNVTLSCEQNLNHDAMYWYRQDPGQGLRLIYYSQIVNDFQKGDIAEGYSVSREKKESFPLTVTSAQKNPTAFYLCASSPQGTLRGEQYFGPGTRLTVT.